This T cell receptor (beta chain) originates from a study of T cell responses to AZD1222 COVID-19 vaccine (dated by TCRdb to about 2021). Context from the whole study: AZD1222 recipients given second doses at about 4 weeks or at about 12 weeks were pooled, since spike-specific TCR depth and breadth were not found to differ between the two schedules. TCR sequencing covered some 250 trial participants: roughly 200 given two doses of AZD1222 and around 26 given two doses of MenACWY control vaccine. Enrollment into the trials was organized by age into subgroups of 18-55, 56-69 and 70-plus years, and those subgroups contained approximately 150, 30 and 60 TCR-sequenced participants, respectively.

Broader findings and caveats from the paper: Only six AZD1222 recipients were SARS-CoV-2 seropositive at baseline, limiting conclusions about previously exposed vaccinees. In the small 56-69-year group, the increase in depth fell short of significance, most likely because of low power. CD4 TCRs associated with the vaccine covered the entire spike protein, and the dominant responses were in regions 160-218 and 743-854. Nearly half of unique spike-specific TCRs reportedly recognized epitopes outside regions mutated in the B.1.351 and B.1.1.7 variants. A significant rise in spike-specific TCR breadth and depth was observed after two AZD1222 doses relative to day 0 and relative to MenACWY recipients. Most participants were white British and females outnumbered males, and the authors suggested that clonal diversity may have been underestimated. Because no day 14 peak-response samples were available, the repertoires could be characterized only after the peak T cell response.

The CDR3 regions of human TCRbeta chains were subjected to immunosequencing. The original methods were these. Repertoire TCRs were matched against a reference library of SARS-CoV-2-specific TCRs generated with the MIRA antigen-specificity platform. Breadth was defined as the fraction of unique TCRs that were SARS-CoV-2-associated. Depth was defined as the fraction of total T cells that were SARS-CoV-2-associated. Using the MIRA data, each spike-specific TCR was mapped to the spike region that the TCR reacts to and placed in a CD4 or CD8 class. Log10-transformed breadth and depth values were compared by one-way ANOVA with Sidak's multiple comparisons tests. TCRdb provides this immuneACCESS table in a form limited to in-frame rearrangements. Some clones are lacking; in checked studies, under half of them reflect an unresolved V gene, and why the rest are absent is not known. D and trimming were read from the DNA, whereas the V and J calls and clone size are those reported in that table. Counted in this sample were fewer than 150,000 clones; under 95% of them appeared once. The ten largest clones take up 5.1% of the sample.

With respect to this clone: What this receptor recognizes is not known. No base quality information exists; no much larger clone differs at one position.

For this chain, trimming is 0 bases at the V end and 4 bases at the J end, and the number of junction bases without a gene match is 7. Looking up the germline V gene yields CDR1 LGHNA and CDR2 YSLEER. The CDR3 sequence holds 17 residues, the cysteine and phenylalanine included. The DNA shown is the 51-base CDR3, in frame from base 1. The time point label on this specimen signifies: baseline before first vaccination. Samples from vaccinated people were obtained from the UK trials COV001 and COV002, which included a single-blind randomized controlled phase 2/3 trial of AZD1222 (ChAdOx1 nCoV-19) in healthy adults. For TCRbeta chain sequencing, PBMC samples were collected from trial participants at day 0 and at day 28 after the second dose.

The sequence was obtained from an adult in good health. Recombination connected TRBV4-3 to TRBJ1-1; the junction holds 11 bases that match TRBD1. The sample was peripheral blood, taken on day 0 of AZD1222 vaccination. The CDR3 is CASSQDLVGTGGTEAFF. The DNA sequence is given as TGCGCCAGCAGCCAAGATCTCGTGGGGACAGGGGGCACTGAAGCTTTCTTT.